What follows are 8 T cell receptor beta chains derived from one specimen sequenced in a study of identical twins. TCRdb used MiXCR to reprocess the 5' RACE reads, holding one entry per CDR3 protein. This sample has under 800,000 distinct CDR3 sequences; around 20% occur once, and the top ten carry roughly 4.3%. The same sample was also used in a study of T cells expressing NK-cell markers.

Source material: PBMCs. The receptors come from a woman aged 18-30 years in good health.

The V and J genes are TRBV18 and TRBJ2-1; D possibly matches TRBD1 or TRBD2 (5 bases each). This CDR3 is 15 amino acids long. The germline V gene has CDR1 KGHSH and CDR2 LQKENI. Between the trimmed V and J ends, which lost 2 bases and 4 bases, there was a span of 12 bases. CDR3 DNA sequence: TGTGCCAGCTCACCAGGGAGAGGACAATACAATGAGCAGTTCTTC. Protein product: CASSPGRGQYNEQFF.

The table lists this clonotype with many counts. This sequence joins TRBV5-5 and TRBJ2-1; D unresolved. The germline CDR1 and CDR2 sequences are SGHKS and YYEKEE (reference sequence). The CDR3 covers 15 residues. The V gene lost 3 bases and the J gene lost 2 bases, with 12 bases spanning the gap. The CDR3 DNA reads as TGTGCCAGCAGCTCGTACATTTCGCCCTACAATGAGCAGTTCTTC. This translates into CASSSYISPYNEQFF. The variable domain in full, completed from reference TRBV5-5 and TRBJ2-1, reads DAGVTQSPTHLIKTRGQQVTLRCSPISGHKSVSWYQQVLGQGPQFIFQYYEKEERGRGNFPDRFSARQFPNYSSELNVNALLLGDSALYLCASSSYISPYNEQFFGPGTRLTVL.

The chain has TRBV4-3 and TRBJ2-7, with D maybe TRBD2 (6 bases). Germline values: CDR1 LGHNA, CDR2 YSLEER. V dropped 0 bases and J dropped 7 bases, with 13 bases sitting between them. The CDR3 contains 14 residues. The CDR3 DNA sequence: TGCGCCAGCAGCCAAGACGCGGGACGGGGTGAGCAGTACTTC. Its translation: CASSQDAGRGEQYF.

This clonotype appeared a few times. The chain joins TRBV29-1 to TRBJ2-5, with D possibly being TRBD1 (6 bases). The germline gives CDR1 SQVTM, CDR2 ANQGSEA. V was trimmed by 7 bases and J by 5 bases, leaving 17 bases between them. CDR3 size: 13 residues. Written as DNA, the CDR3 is TGCAGCGCGAAAACAGGGTTTCGGGAGACCCAGTACTTC. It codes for CSAKTGFRETQYF.

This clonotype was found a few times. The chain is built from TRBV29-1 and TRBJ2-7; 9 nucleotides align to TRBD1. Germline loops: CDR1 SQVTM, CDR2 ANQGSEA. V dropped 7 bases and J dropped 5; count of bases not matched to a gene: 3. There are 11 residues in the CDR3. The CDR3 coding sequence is TGCAGCGCCGGACAGGGGAACGAGCAGTACTTC. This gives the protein CSAGQGNEQYF.

The CDR3 DNA is TGCAGTGTTATGGAGGGTGCCCACGAGCAGTACTTC. Translated: CSVMEGAHEQYF. V gene TRBV20-1 combines with J gene TRBJ2-7, with a weak D call TRBD2 (6 bases). The V gene lost 7 bases and the J gene lost 5 bases, with 15 bases spanning the gap. Germline V gives CDR1 DFQATT, CDR2 SNEGSKA (reference sequence). This CDR3 contains 12 residues.

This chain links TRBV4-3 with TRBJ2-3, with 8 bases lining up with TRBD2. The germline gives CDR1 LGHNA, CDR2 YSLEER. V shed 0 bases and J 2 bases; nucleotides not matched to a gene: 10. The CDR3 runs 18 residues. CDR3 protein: CASSQDRGSGTTTDTQYF. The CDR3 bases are TGCGCCAGCAGCCAAGATCGTGGTAGCGGGACCACCACAGATACGCAGTATTTT.

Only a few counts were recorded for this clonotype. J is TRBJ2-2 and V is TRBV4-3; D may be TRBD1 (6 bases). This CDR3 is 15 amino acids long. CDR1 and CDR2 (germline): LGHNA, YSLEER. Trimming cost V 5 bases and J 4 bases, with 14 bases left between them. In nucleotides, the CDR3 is TGCGCCAGCAGCAAGGACAGATGGATCACCGGGGAGCTGTTTTTT. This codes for CASSKDRWITGELFF.